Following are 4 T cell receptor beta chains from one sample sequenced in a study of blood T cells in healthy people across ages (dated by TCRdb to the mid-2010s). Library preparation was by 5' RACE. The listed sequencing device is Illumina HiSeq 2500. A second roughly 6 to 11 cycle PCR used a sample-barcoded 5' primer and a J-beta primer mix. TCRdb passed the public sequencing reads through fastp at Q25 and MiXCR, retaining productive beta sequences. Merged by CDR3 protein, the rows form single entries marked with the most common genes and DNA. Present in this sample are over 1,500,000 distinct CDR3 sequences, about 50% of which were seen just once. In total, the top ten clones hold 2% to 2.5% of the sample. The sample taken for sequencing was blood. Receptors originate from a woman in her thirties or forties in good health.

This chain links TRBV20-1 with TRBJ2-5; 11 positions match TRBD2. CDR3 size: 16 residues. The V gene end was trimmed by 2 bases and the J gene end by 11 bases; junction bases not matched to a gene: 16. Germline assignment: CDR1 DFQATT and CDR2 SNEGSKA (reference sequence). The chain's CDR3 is CSARRPSGGPYNEQYF. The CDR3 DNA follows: TGCAGTGCTAGAAGGCCTAGCGGGGGGCCTTACAATGAGCAGTACTTC.

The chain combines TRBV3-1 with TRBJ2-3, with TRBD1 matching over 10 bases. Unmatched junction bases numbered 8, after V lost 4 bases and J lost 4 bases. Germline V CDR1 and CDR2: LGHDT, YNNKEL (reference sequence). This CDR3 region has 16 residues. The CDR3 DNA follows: TGTGCCAGCAGCCCCACCGGGACAGGGGTCTCAGATACGCAGTATTTT. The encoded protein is CASSPTGTGVSDTQYF.

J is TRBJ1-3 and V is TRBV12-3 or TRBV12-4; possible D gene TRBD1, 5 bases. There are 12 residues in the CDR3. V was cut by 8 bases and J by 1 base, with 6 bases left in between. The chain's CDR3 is CASQGSGNTIYF. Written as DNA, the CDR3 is TGTGCCAGCCAGGGTTCTGGAAACACCATATATTTT.

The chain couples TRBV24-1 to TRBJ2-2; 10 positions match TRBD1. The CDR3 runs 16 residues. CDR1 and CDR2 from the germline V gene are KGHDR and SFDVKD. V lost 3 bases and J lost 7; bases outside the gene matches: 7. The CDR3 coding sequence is TGTGCCACCAGTGATCGGGACAGGGGTGGAGTCGGGGAGCTGTTTTTT. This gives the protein CATSDRDRGGVGELFF.